The clone carrying this TCR beta chain was picked up many times. Its antigen is unidentified. This entry is derived from a study of identical twins. General study results and limits: Excess sharing between twins was weaker in beta out-of-frame sequences.

TCRdb redid the calling of the 5' RACE reads with MiXCR, one entry per CDR3 protein. The top ten clones hold about 0.53% of a sample with 450,000 or so distinct CDR3 sequences, 13% to 15% of them seen once. Trimming at V came to 6 bases and at J to 5 bases, leaving 1 base not matched to a gene. The CDR3 runs 14 residues. Healthy Caucasians provided all donations. This sample was also put to use in a study of yellow fever vaccine responses in identical twins.

This receptor was taken from a woman aged 18-29 years in good health. V and J are TRBV12-3 or TRBV12-4 and TRBJ2-2, with 12 bases lining up with TRBD1. Sample: CD4+ T cells sorted from blood. The CDR3 is CASRGQGATGELFF. CDR3 nucleotide sequence: TGTGCCAGCAGGGGACAGGGGGCAACCGGGGAGCTGTTTTTT.